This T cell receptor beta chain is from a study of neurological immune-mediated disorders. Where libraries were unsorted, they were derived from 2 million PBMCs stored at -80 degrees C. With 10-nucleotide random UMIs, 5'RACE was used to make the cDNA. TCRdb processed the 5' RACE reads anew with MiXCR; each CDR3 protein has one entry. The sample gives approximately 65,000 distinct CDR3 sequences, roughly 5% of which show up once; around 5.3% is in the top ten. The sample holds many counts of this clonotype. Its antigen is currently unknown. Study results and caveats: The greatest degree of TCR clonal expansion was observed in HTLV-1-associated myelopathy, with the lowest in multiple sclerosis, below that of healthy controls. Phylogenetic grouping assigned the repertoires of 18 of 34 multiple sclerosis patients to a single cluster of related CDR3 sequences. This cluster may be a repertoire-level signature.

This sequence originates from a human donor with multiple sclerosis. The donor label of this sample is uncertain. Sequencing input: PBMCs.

CDR3 nucleotides: TGCAGTGCCATGACAGGGGGCACGGCCCAGGGAGATGGCTACACCTTC. It codes for CSAMTGGTAQGDGYTF. The chain links TRBV20-1 to TRBJ1-2, with 10 nucleotides matching TRBD1. V shed 6 bases, J shed 6 bases, and the junction held 16 bases outside the gene matches. This CDR3 has 16 amino acids. Germline V gene data show CDR1 as DFQATT and CDR2 as SNEGSKA (reference sequence).